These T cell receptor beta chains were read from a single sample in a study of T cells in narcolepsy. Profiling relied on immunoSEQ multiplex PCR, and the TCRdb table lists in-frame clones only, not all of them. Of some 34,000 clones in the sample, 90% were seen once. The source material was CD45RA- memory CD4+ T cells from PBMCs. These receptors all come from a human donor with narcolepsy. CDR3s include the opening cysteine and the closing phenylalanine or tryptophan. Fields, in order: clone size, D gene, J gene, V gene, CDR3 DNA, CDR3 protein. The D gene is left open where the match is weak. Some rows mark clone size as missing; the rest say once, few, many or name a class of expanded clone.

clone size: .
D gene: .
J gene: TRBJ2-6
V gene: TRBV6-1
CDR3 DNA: TGTGCCAGCAGTGAATGGGGGGGGCTTGGGGCCAACGTCCTGACTTTC
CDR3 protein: CASSEWGGLGANVLTF

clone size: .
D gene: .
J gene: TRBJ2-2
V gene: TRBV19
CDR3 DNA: TGTGCCAGTAGTATGGGATCCGGCGCCGGGGAGCTGTTTTTT
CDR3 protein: CASSMGSGAGELFF

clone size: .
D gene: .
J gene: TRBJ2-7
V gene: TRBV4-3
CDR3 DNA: TGCGCCAGCAGCCAAGTGGTCGGGGGCTCCTACGAGCAGTACTTC
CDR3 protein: CASSQVVGGSYEQYF

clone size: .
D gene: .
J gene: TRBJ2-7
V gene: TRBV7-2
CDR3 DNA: TGTGCCAGCAGCTTACATGCTGACAGGTACGAGCAGTACTTC
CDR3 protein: CASSLHADRYEQYF

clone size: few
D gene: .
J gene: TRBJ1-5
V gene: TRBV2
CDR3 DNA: TGTGCCAGCAGTGGCGAAGCGCAGCCCCAGCATTTT
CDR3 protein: CASSGEAQPQHF

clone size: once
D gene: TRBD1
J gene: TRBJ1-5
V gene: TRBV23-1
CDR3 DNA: TGCGCCAGCAGTCAATCGGAGGGACAGGACCCCTATAGCAATCAGCCCCAGCATTTT
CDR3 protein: CASSQSEGQDPYSNQPQHF

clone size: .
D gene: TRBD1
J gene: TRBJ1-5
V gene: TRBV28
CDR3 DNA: TGTGCCAGCAGTTTATGGGGGGACAGGGCGGGCAATCAGCCCCAGCATTTT
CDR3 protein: CASSLWGDRAGNQPQHF

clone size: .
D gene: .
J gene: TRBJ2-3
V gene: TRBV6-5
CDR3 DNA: TGTGCCAGTTGGACTAGCACAGATACGCAGTATTTT
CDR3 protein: CASWTSTDTQYF

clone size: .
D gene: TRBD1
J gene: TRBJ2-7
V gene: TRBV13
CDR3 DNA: TGTGCCAGCAGCCCGAGACAGGGGTCATACGAGCAGTACTTC
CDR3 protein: CASSPRQGSYEQYF

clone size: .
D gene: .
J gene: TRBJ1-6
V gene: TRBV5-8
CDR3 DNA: TGTGCCAGCAGCTCTTGTTGGGCAGGGTCGTGTTCACCCCTCCACTTT
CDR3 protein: CASSSCWAGSCSPLHF

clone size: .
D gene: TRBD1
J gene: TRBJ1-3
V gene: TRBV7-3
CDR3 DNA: TGTGCCAGCAGCTTAACCTCGGACAGGGGAAACACCATATATTTT
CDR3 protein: CASSLTSDRGNTIYF

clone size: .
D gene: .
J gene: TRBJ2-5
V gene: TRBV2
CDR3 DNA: TGTGCCAGCAGTGTGGCGCAGGGACAAGAGACCCAGTACTTC
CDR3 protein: CASSVAQGQETQYF

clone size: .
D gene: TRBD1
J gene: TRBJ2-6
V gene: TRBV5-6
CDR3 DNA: TGTGCCAGCAGCCCTGGGGCAGGGGGCAGTGGGGCCAACGTCCTGACTTTC
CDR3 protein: CASSPGAGGSGANVLTF

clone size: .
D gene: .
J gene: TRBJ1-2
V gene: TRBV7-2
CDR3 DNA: TGTGCCAGCAGCCCGGGTGCCCTCTATGGCTACACCTTC
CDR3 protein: CASSPGALYGYTF

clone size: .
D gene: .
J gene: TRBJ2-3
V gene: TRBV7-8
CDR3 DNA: TGTGCCAGCAGCCCGCGGACGGTGTCAGATACGCAGTATTTT
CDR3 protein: CASSPRTVSDTQYF

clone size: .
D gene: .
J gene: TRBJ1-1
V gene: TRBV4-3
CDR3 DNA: TGCGCCAGCAGCCAATTTCTTAGACCGGAGAACACTGAAGCTTTCTTT
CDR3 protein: CASSQFLRPENTEAFF

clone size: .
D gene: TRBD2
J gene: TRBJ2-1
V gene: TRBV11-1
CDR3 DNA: TGTGCCAGCAGCTTAGGACTAGCGGGCTACAATGAGCAGTTCTTC
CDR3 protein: CASSLGLAGYNEQFF

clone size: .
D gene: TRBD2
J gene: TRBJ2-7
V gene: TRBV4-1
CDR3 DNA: TGTGCCAGCAGCCAAGCTGGGACTAGCGGGGCCTACGAGCAGTACTTC
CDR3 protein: CASSQAGTSGAYEQYF

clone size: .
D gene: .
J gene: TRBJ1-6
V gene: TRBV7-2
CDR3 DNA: TGTGCCAGCAGCTGGAACCCGAATTCACCCCTCCACTTT
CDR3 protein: CASSWNPNSPLHF

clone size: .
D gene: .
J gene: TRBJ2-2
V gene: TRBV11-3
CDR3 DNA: TGTGCCAGCAGCCCGTGGGGGGAAAACACCGGGGAGCTGTTTTTT
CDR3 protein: CASSPWGENTGELFF

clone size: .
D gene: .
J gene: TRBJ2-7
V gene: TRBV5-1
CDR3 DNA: TGCGCCAGCAGCCCCGTAAGAGGGGTCCCCCACGAGCAGTACTTC
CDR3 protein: CASSPVRGVPHEQYF

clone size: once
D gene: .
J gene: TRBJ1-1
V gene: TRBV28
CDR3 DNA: TGTGCCAGCAGTGTACTCTCCGGGGTCGCTGAAGCTTTCTTT
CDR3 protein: CASSVLSGVAEAFF

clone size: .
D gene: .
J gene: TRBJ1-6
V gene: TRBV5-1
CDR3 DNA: TGCGCCAGCCAGGGTGACTCCTATAATTCACCCCTCCACTTT
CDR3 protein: CASQGDSYNSPLHF

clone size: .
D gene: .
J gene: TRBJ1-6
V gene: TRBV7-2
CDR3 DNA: TGTGCCAGCAGCCCCCGGCAAGGGGAAGGTTCACCCCTCCACTTT
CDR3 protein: CASSPRQGEGSPLHF

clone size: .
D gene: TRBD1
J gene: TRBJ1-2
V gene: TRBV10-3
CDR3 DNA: TGTGCCATCAGTGAGTCGGGGACAGGGGAAGGCTACACCTTC
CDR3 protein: CAISESGTGEGYTF

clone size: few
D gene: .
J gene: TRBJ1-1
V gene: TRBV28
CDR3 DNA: TGTGCCAGCAGTTTACAGGGTATGAACACTGAAGCTTTCTTT
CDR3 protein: CASSLQGMNTEAFF

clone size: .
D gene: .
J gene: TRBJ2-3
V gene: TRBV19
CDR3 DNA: TGTGCCAGTAAAAGGGGGAGCACAGATACGCAGTATTTT
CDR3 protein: CASKRGSTDTQYF

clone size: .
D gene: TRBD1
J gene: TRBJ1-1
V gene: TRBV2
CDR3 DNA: TGTGCCAGCAGTGATCTGGAAAGGGGGCAAGCTTTCTTT
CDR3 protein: CASSDLERGQAFF

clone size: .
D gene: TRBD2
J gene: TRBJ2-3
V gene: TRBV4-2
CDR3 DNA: TGTGCCAGCAGCCAAAGCCCCACCACTAGCGGGGGGGCGTCAGATACGCAGTATTTT
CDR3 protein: CASSQSPTTSGGASDTQYF

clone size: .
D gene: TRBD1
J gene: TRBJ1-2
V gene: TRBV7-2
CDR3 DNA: TGTGCCAGCAGCGAGGACAGGAGATATGGCTACACCTTC
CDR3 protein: CASSEDRRYGYTF

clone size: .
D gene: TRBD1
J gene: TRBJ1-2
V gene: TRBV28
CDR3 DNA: TGTGCCAGCAGATCGACAGGGGTTTATGGCTACACCTTC
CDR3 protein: CASRSTGVYGYTF

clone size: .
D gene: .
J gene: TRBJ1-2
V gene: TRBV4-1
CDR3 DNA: TGCGCCAGCAGCCGAGAGACAGAGAGTAACTATGGCTACACCTTC
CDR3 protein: CASSRETESNYGYTF

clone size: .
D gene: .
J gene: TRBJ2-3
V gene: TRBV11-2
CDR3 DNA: TGTGCCAGCAGCGGCAAGGAGCGGACCCGAATCACAGATACGCAGTATTTT
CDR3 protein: CASSGKERTRITDTQYF

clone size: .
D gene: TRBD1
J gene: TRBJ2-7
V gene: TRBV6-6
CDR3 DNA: TGTGCCAGCAGTTACGGACAGGGGCTCTACGAGCAGTACTTC
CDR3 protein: CASSYGQGLYEQYF

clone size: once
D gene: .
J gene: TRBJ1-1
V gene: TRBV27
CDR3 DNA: TGTGCCAGCAGTTTAGACAGGTTCGGCACTGAAGCTTTCTTT
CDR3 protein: CASSLDRFGTEAFF

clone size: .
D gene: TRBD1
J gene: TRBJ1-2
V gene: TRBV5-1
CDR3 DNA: TGCGCCAGCAGCTTGGACAGGGGGCAAAATGGCTACACCTTC
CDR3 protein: CASSLDRGQNGYTF

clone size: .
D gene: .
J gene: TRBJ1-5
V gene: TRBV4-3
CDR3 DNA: TGCGCCAGCAGCCAAGCCCACGGTCAGCCCCAGCATTTT
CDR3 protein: CASSQAHGQPQHF

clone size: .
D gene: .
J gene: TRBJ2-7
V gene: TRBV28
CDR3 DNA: TGTGCCAGCAGTTTCCCTTACAGAGAAACGAGCTCCTACGAGCAGTACTTC
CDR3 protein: CASSFPYRETSSYEQYF

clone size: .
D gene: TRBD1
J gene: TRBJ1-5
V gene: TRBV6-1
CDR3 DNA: TGTGCCAGCAGTACAGGGGCGGGCAATCAGCCCCAGCATTTT
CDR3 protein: CASSTGAGNQPQHF

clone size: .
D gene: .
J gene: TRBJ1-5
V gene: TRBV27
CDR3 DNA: TGTGCCAGCAGTTTAAAAGGGAATCAGCCCCAGCATTTT
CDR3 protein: CASSLKGNQPQHF

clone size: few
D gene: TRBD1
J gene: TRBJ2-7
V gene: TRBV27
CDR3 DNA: TGTGCCAGCAGTCATGACAGGGGTTCCTACGAGCAGTACTTC
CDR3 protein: CASSHDRGSYEQYF

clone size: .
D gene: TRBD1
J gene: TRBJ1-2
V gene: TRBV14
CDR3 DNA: TGTGCCAGCAGCCGTGGACAGGGGCCGTCTAACTATGGCTACACCTTC
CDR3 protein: CASSRGQGPSNYGYTF